A selection of T cell receptor beta chains follows, all from one sample in a study of cytomegalovirus exposure and HLA in healthy donors. Sequencing was performed with immunoSEQ multiplex PCR; in TCRdb, only in-frame clones are kept and a portion is missing. The sample has about 110,000 clones; around 77% are singletons. Sequenced sample: PBMCs. The origin of the receptors is a human donor in good health. CDR3s include the opening cysteine and the closing phenylalanine or tryptophan. D genes are given only for firm matches. For some rows the clone size is stated as once, few or many, or as a class when expanded; others skip it.

.	.	TRBV12-2	TRBJ1-1	CASRLTGDRESTEAFF	TGTGCAAGTCGACTAACAGGGGACAGGGAGAGCACTGAAGCTTTCTTT
.	.	TRBV19	TRBJ1-2	CASSIDVRSGYTF	TGTGCCAGTAGTATCGATGTCCGGAGTGGCTACACCTTC
TRBD2	.	TRBV19	TRBJ2-7	CASSIDSGGRSYEQYF	TGTGCCAGTAGTATAGATTCGGGGGGTCGCTCCTACGAGCAGTACTTC
.	.	TRBV27	TRBJ2-3	CASSYRRLSGSTDTQYF	TGTGCCAGCAGTTATCGCAGGCTCTCCGGTAGTACAGATACGCAGTATTTT
TRBD1	.	TRBV15	TRBJ2-2	CATSTRTGFGELFF	TGTGCCACCAGCACCAGGACAGGGTTCGGGGAGCTGTTTTTT
TRBD2	.	TRBV29-1	TRBJ2-1	CSVSGLAGVPYGEQFF	TGCAGCGTATCGGGACTAGCGGGAGTGCCTTATGGGGAGCAGTTCTTC
.	.	TRBV19	TRBJ2-5	CASSIGETRYF	TGTGCCAGTAGTATCGGAGAGACCCGGTACTTC
.	.	TRBV5-1	TRBJ2-1	CASSGTSTFNEQFF	TGCGCCAGCAGCGGCACCTCGACTTTCAATGAGCAGTTCTTC
TRBD2	.	TRBV27	TRBJ2-3	CASRDWSSSGGTDTQYF	TGTGCCAGCCGTGACTGGTCCTCTAGCGGCGGCACAGATACGCAGTATTTT
TRBD1	.	TRBV7-9	TRBJ1-5	CASSLGQGARPQHF	TGTGCCAGCAGCTTAGGACAGGGGGCACGACCCCAGCATTTT
TRBD2	.	TRBV7-2	TRBJ2-1	CASSLGTSGNLNEQFF	TGTGCCAGCAGCTTAGGGACTAGCGGGAACCTCAATGAGCAGTTCTTC
.	.	TRBV9	TRBJ2-2	CASSVGASGGGTGELFF	TGTGCCAGCAGCGTGGGGGCTAGCGGAGGTGGAACCGGGGAGCTGTTTTTT
.	few	TRBV5-6	TRBJ1-2	CASSFGRGTGGYTF	TGTGCCAGCAGCTTTGGTAGGGGCACAGGAGGCTACACCTTC
TRBD1	.	TRBV5-1	TRBJ2-5	CASSRGQAETQYF	TGCGCCAGCAGCCGGGGACAGGCGGAGACCCAGTACTTC
.	.	TRBV21-1	TRBJ2-3	CAGSKVSAEQLSTDTQYF	TGTGCCGGCAGCAAAGTCTCAGCGGAACAACTTAGCACAGATACGCAGTATTTT
.	.	TRBV19	TRBJ2-3	CASSIYRTRTDTQYF	TGTGCCAGTAGTATATACAGAACCCGCACAGATACGCAGTATTTT
TRBD2	once	TRBV7-9	TRBJ2-5	CASSLGAGAAETQYF	TGTGCCAGCAGCTTAGGAGCGGGAGCCGCGGAGACCCAGTACTTC
.	.	TRBV6-5	TRBJ1-1	CASSPLPLMNTEAFF	TGTGCCAGCAGCCCCCTCCCCCTTATGAACACTGAAGCTTTCTTT
TRBD2	.	TRBV5-1	TRBJ2-3	CASSLGGLAGGSDTQYF	TGCGCCAGCAGCTTGGGAGGACTAGCGGGAGGCTCAGATACGCAGTATTTT
.	.	TRBV28	TRBJ2-7	CASSGQRTVSYEQYF	TGTGCCAGCAGCGGCCAGCGGACCGTCTCCTACGAGCAGTACTTC
TRBD1	.	TRBV7-2	TRBJ2-1	CASSLRDSSYNEQFF	TGTGCCAGCAGCTTAAGGGACAGCTCCTACAATGAGCAGTTCTTC
.	.	TRBV30	TRBJ1-1	CAWSVGLLNTEAFF	TGTGCCTGGAGTGTGGGACTTCTGAACACTGAAGCTTTCTTT
.	.	TRBV6-5	TRBJ1-3	CASSYSGGRNTIYF	TGTGCCAGCAGTTATTCCGGCGGCCGAAACACCATATATTTT
.	.	TRBV18	TRBJ1-4	CASSPQINLEKLFF	TGTGCCAGCTCACCTCAGATTAACCTGGAAAAACTGTTTTTT
TRBD2	.	TRBV10-2	TRBJ2-1	CASSEGLAGDEQFF	TGCGCCAGCAGTGAGGGGCTAGCGGGCGATGAGCAGTTCTTC
.	.	TRBV19	TRBJ1-2	CASSSEGTNYGYTF	TGTGCCAGTAGTTCAGAGGGTACTAACTATGGCTACACCTTC
TRBD1	.	TRBV6-1	TRBJ1-2	CASSGQGAGGYTF	TGTGCCAGCTCAGGACAGGGGGCCGGTGGCTACACCTTC
TRBD2	.	TRBV11-2	TRBJ2-7	CASSTPGGRQDEQYF	TGTGCCAGCAGCACTCCGGGAGGGAGGCAAGACGAGCAGTACTTC
TRBD1	.	TRBV28	TRBJ1-5	CASRSLGQSLSNQPQHF	TGTGCCAGCAGAAGTCTGGGACAGTCTCTTAGCAATCAGCCCCAGCATTTT
.	.	TRBV5-6	TRBJ1-4	CASSFQGFEKLFF	TGTGCCAGCAGCTTCCAGGGATTTGAAAAACTGTTTTTT
TRBD1	.	TRBV27	TRBJ2-1	CASGLHRGNEQFF	TGTGCCAGCGGCCTACACAGGGGCAATGAGCAGTTCTTC
TRBD1	.	TRBV19	TRBJ1-5	CASSIGTGLGQPQHF	TGTGCCAGTAGTATAGGGACAGGGCTAGGGCAGCCCCAGCATTTT
.	.	TRBV6-6	TRBJ1-6	CASSSPDSSYNSPLHF	TGTGCCAGCAGTTCCCCCGATAGCTCCTATAATTCACCCCTCCACTTT
.	few	TRBV9	TRBJ1-1	CASSSEAGGDTEAFF	TGTGCCAGCAGCTCAGAGGCGGGGGGGGACACTGAAGCTTTCTTT
.	.	TRBV9	TRBJ1-2	CASSVVEGQGGYTF	TGTGCCAGCAGCGTAGTGGAAGGGCAGGGAGGCTACACCTTC
TRBD1	.	TRBV10-3	TRBJ2-7	CAISGGDRVYEQYF	TGTGCCATCAGTGGGGGGGACAGGGTTTACGAGCAGTACTTC
.	.	TRBV7-3	TRBJ2-2	CASSLGRRHSPGELFF	TGTGCCAGCAGCTTAGGGCGACGACACTCCCCCGGGGAGCTGTTTTTT
TRBD2	few	TRBV29-1	TRBJ2-2	CSVGLAIPGELFF	TGCAGCGTGGGACTAGCGATACCCGGGGAGCTGTTTTTT
.	.	TRBV10-1	TRBJ1-3	CASIPRQDSGNTIYF	TGCGCCAGCATTCCCAGACAGGACTCTGGAAACACCATATATTTT
TRBD1	.	TRBV11-2	TRBJ1-2	CASSLAGTAPDGYTF	TGTGCCAGCAGCTTAGCCGGGACAGCCCCTGATGGCTACACCTTC
.	.	TRBV19	TRBJ1-5	CASAVGGYSNQPQHF	TGTGCCAGTGCGGTGGGGGGTTATAGCAATCAGCCCCAGCATTTT
TRBD1	.	TRBV5-6	TRBJ2-7	CASSLGRTGKYEQYF	TGTGCCAGCAGCTTGGGGCGGACAGGGAAGTACGAGCAGTACTTC